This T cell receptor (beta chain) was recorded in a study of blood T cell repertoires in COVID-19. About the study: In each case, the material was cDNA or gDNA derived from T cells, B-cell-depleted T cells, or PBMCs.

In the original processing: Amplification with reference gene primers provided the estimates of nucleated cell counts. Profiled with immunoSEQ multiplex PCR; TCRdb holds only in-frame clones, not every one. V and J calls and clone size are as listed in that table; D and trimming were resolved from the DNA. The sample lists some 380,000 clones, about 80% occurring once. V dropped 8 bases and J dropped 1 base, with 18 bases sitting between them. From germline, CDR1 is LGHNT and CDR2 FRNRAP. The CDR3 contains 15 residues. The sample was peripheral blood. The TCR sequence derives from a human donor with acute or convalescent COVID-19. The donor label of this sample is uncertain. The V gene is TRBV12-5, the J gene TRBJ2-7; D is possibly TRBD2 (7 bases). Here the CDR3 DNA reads TGTGCTAGTAGGGGGGGAGCGGGTCTATCCTACGAGCAGTACTTC. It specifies CASRGGAGLSYEQYF.